These T cell receptor beta chains were read from a single sample in a study of blood T cells in healthy people across ages. Each CDR3 protein gets one entry after TCRdb re-called the 5' RACE reads with MiXCR. The profile shows roughly 680,000 distinct CDR3 sequences, around 52% of them singletons. What was sequenced was blood. The receptor set was obtained from a woman of 80 years or more in good health. The CDR3 runs from the conserved cysteine through the conserved F or W. The D gene is left open where the match is weak. Size is stated for part of the rows, as once, few or many counts, or as a class when the clone is expanded.

cdr3_nt cdr3_aa j_call d_call v_call clone_size
TGCAGTGCCCAAACAGGGTTTGGCGGCTACACCTTC CSAQTGFGGYTF TRBJ1-2 - TRBV20-1 -
TGTGCCAGCAGTCCCACGGGACCTGTGACCTACAATGAGCAGTTCTTC CASSPTGPVTYNEQFF TRBJ2-1 - TRBV6-5 many
TGTGCCAGCAGGCCCACAGGGGACCACGAGCAGTACTTC CASRPTGDHEQYF TRBJ2-7 TRBD1 TRBV6-2/TRBV6-3 -
TGTGCCAGCAGCTCACTTTGGGGCAATGGTTGGAGGGTGCTTAGGTATTTT CASSSLWGNGWRVLRYF TRBJ2-3 - TRBV11-2 few
TGTGCCAGCAGTTATACTAGCGAGGATACGCAGTATTTT CASSYTSEDTQYF TRBJ2-3 TRBD2 TRBV6-6 -
TGCAGTGCTAGAAATAAGGGAGGTACTCCCCAGCATTTT CSARNKGGTPQHF TRBJ1-5 - TRBV20-1 -
TGTGCCAGCAAAGGGCGGCCGTTCACCGGGGAGCTGTTTTTT CASKGRPFTGELFF TRBJ2-2 - TRBV27 -
TGTGCCAGCAGCCAAGATCATAACTGGGCACCCGAGCAGTACTTC CASSQDHNWAPEQYF TRBJ2-7 - TRBV4-2 -
TGTGCCAGCAGCCCTCTTAGGGTATCCTACAATGAGCAGTTCTTC CASSPLRVSYNEQFF TRBJ2-1 - TRBV5-6 many
TGTGCCTGGAGGGACAGGGGTAAGTCTGAAGCTTTCTTT CAWRDRGKSEAFF TRBJ1-1 TRBD1 TRBV30 -
TGTGCCACCACAGGGATGGTAAGCTCCTACGAGCAGTACTTC CATTGMVSSYEQYF TRBJ2-7 - TRBV10-3 -
TGTGCCAGCAGCCCGCTACAGACTGGCTTAGGGTCCGAGACCCAGTACTTC CASSPLQTGLGSETQYF TRBJ2-5 - TRBV11-2 once
TGTGCCAGCAGCTTTGGTTCGGCGGCGTCCTACGAGCAGTACTTC CASSFGSAASYEQYF TRBJ2-7 - TRBV7-9 few
TGCGCCAGCAGCCAAGACCGGGGGACGGTTGGCTACACCTTC CASSQDRGTVGYTF TRBJ1-2 - TRBV4-1 once
TGCAGCGTTGAACCCGCAGGGGCTCAGGGTCGCGGCTACACCTTC CSVEPAGAQGRGYTF TRBJ1-2 - TRBV29-1 -
TGCAGTGCTAGACAGGGAAAGGGTGGCTACACCTTC CSARQGKGGYTF TRBJ1-2 - TRBV20-1 -
TGTGCCATCAAAGACGGGAGCGGCGATGAGCAGTTCTTC CAIKDGSGDEQFF TRBJ2-1 - TRBV10-3 many
TGCGCCAGCAGCTTGGGGGGTGAACCAACGCAGTTCTTC CASSLGGEPTQFF TRBJ2-1 - TRBV5-1 many
TGTGCCAGCAGTGCCTCAGGGTATCTAGCGGGGCGTACGCAGTATTTT CASSASGYLAGRTQYF TRBJ2-3 TRBD2 TRBV27 few
TGTGCCAGCAGCTTAGAAGGGGCCGTCACAGATACGCAGTATTTT CASSLEGAVTDTQYF TRBJ2-3 - TRBV13 -
TGTGCCAGCAGCGGACAGGGGATTGCCCGACAAGAGACCCAGTACTTC CASSGQGIARQETQYF TRBJ2-5 TRBD1 TRBV7-2 -
TGTGCCAGCAGTCTACTTATAGGGGGTGAGCAGTTCTTC CASSLLIGGEQFF TRBJ2-1 - TRBV27 -
TGTGCCAGCAGCCAAGATTTCTCTGGGGCCAACGTCCTGACTTTC CASSQDFSGANVLTF TRBJ2-6 - TRBV3-1 -
TGTGCCAGCAGTTTATACCGTGGCAGGAGCTACACCTTC CASSLYRGRSYTF TRBJ1-2 - TRBV27 once
TGTGCCAGCAGTTTCGACAGCGATACCTACGAGCAGTACTTC CASSFDSDTYEQYF TRBJ2-7 - TRBV12-3/TRBV12-4 -
TGTGCCAGCAGCCCGGGACAGGGGCCGCCCGGGGAGCTGTTTTTT CASSPGQGPPGELFF TRBJ2-2 TRBD1 TRBV4-2 few
TGTGCCAGCACTGACCGGGGAAACATTCAGTACTTC CASTDRGNIQYF TRBJ2-4 - TRBV2 many
TGTGCCAGCAGCTCGGGACGAGCGGGAGCGTTTGATACGCAGTATTTT CASSSGRAGAFDTQYF TRBJ2-3 TRBD2 TRBV11-2 -
TGTGCCAGCAGCACGCCAGCCACTAATGAAAAACTGTTTTTT CASSTPATNEKLFF TRBJ1-4 - TRBV28 many
TGTGCCAGCAAACCCCGACAGTTGGGATCTGAAGCTTTCTTT CASKPRQLGSEAFF TRBJ1-1 - TRBV7-2 -
TGTGCCAGCAGGCCGACAGGGAAAGAGACCCAGTACTTC CASRPTGKETQYF TRBJ2-5 TRBD1 TRBV12-3/TRBV12-4 -
TGTGCCAGCAGTTCCGCGGCTGGCGGGAGCACAGATACGCAGTATTTT CASSSAAGGSTDTQYF TRBJ2-3 - TRBV28 -
TGTGCCACCAGCAGAATCGGACAGGGACTGAACACTGAAGCTTTCTTT CATSRIGQGLNTEAFF TRBJ1-1 TRBD1 TRBV15 -
TGCGCCAGCAGCTTGGGGGCGTTTGGGGAAAAACTGTTTTTT CASSLGAFGEKLFF TRBJ1-4 - TRBV5-1 -
TGTGCCAGCAGTGTTCGGACAGGGCCTTACGAGCAGTACTTC CASSVRTGPYEQYF TRBJ2-7 TRBD1 TRBV27 -
TGTGCCAGCAGCCCTCCGGGGGCCTCCTACGAGCAGTACTTC CASSPPGASYEQYF TRBJ2-7 - TRBV11-2 many